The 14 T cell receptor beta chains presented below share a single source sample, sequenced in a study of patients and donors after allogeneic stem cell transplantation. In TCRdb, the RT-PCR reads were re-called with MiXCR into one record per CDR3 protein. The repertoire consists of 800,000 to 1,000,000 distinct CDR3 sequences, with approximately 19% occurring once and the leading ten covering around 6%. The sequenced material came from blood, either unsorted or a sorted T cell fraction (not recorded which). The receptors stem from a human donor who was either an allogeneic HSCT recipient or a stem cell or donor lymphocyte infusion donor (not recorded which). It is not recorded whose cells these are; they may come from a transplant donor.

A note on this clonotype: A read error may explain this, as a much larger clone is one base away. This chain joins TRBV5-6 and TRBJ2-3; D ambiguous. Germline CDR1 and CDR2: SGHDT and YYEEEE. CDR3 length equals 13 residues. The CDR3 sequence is CDSSLLGADTQYF. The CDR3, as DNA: TGTGACAGCAGCTTGCTGGGTGCAGATACGCAGTATTTT.

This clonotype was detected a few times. CDR3 coding DNA: TGTGCCAGCAGCTTAGTGGGGGGGGACATTCAGTACTTC. Translation: CASSLVGGDIQYF. The chain joins TRBV7-6 to TRBJ2-4; 7 bases fit TRBD2. CDR3 length: 13 residues. Germline assignment: CDR1 SGHVS and CDR2 FNYEAQ. V lost 1 base and J lost 8; bases outside the gene matches: 2.

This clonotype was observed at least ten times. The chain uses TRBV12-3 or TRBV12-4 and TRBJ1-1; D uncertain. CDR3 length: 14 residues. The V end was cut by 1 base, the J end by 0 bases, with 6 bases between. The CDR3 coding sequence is TGTGCCAGCAGTTTAGTATTAATGAACACTGAAGCTTTCTTT. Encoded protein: CASSLVLMNTEAFF.

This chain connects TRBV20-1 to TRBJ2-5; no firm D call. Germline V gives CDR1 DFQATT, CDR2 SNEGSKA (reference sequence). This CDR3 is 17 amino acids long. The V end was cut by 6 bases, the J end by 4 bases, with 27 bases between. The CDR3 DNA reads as TGCAGTGCCCTACCCGGGTTACAGAGAGCCTTTGTAGAGACCCAGTACTTC. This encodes CSALPGLQRAFVETQYF.

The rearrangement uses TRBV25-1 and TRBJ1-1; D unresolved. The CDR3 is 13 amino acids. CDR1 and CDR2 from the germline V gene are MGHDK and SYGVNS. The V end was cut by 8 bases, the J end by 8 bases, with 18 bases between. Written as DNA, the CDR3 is TGTGCCAGCGGCGAAACTAACCCGACAGAAGCTTTCTTT. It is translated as CASGETNPTEAFF.

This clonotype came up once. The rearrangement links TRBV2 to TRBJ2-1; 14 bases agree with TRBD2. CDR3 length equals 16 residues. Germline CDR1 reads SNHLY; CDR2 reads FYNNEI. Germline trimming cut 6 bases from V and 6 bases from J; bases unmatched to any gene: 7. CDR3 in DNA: TGTGCCAGCAGCGCGACTAGCGGGAGGGCCTTCAATGAGCAGTTCTTC. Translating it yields CASSATSGRAFNEQFF.

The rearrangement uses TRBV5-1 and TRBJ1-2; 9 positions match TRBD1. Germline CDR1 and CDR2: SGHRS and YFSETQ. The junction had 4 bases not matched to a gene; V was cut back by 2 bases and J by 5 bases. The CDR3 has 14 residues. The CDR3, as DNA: TGCGCCAGCAGCTTCCGGGACAGGGCGTATGGCTACACCTTC. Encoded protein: CASSFRDRAYGYTF.

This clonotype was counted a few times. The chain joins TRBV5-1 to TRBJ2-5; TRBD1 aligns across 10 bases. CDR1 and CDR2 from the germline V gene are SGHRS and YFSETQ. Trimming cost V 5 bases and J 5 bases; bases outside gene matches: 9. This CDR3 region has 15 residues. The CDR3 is CASSSRTGGSETQYF. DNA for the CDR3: TGCGCCAGCAGTTCGCGGACAGGGGGTTCGGAGACCCAGTACTTC.

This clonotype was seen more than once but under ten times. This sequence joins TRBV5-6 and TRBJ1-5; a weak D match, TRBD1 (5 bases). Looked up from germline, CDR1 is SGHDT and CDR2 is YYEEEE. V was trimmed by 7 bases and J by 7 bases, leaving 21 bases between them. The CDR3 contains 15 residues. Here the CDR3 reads CASSLGGGHGQPQHF. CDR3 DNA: TGTGCCAGCTCACTGGGGGGGGGTCACGGACAGCCCCAGCATTTT.

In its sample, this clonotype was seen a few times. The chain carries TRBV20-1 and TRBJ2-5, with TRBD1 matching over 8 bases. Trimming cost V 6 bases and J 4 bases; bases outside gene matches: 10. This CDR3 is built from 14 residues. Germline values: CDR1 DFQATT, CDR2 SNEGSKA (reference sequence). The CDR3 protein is CSAGQGRSLETQYF. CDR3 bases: TGCAGTGCCGGACAGGGTCGTTCGTTAGAGACCCAGTACTTC.

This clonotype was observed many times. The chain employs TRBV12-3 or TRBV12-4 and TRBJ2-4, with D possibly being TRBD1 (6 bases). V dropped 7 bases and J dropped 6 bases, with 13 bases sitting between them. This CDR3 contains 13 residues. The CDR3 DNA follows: TGTGCCAGCACTTTGGGCAGGGGAAACATTCAGTACTTC. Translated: CASTLGRGNIQYF.

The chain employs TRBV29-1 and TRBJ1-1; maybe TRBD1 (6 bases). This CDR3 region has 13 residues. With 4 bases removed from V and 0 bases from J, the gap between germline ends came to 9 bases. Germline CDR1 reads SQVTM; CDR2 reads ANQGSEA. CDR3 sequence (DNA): TGCAGCGTTGCGGACAGCATGAACACTGAAGCTTTCTTT. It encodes CSVADSMNTEAFF.

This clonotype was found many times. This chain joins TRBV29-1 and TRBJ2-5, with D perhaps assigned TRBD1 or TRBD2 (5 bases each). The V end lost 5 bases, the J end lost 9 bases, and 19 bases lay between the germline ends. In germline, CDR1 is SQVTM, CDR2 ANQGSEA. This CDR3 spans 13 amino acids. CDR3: CSVYRDPPTAQYF. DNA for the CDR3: TGCAGCGTTTACCGGGACCCGCCTACGGCCCAGTACTTC.

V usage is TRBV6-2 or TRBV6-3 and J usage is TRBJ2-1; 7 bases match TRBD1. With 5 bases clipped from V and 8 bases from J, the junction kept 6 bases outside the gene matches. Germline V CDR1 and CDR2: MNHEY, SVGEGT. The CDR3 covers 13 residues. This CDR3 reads CASSRQGGYEQFF. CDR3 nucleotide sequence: TGTGCCAGCAGTAGACAGGGCGGTTATGAGCAGTTCTTC.